The 30 T cell receptor beta chains below were found in one sample sequenced in a study of blood T cell repertoires in COVID-19 (TCRdb year 2020). Library preparation used the immunoSEQ multiplex PCR assay. Entries here come from immuneACCESS through TCRdb and include only in-frame sequences with V and J called. Some clones fail to appear in such tables; in the studies checked, an unresolved V gene covers under half of the shortfall, and the cause of the remainder is unknown. This sample gives approximately 52,000 clones in total; approximately 89% of them show up just once. Under 5% of the sample lies in the top ten. Sequenced: peripheral blood. All receptors come from a man between 60 and 70 years old with active COVID-19.

This chain joins TRBV3-1 (or the pseudogene TRBV3-2) and TRBJ2-6; D is undetermined. The CDR3 runs to 14 residues. Germline-derived CDR1 and CDR2 are LGHDT and YNNKEL (reference sequence). V was cut by 1 base and J by 10 bases, with 11 bases left in between. CDR3 nucleotides: TGTGCCAGCAGCCAAGGCGCCATTAGAAACGTCCTGACTTTC. This sequence encodes CASSQGAIRNVLTF.

The rearrangement links TRBV7-2 to TRBJ2-7; D may be TRBD1 (6 bases). The CDR3 totals 14 residues. CDR1 is SGHTA and CDR2 is FQGNSA in the germline V gene. The V end lost 5 bases, the J end lost 0 bases, and 11 bases lay between the germline ends. CDR3 nucleotide sequence: TGTGCCAGCAGCCTTGGACAGAACTCCTACGAGCAGTACTTC. Protein product: CASSLGQNSYEQYF.

This chain connects TRBV7-9 to TRBJ2-5; 7 bases match TRBD1. The junction had 5 bases not matched to a gene; V was cut back by 11 bases and J by 2 bases. Germline V gene data show CDR1 as SEHNR and CDR2 as FQNEAQ (reference sequence). CDR3 size: 12 residues. CDR3 sequence (DNA): TGTGCCTACAGGGGAAATCAAGAGACCCAGTACTTC. Amino acid sequence: CAYRGNQETQYF. Looking up the rest from reference TRBV7-9 and TRBJ2-5 gives the full variable domain: DTGVSQNPRHKITKRGQNVTFRCDPISEHNRLYWYRQTLGQGPEFLTYFQNEAQLEKSRLLSDRFSAERPKGSFSTLEIQRTEQGDSAMYLCAYRGNQETQYFGPGTRLLVL.

This clone was seen a few times. The chain is built from TRBV21-1 and TRBJ2-1; the D call TRBD1 from the table was never checked on the DNA. TRBV21-1 is a pseudogene. The CDR3 length is 17 residues. The CDR3 coding sequence is TGTGCCAGCAGCATCACGGGCCTGGGGCGGTCCTACAATGAGCAGTTCTTC. Its translation: CASSITGLGRSYNEQFF.

This chain links TRBV27 with TRBJ1-5, with D tentatively TRBD1 (5 bases). V was pared by 5 bases and J by 0 bases, with 14 bases between. CDR3 length: 16 amino acids. Germline loops: CDR1 MNHEY, CDR2 SMNVEV (reference sequence). The CDR3 bases are TGTGCCAGCAGTCCGCGGGGGTCCTATAGCAATCAGCCCCAGCATTTT. It is translated as CASSPRGSYSNQPQHF.

The chain employs TRBV5-1 and TRBJ2-7; D is possibly TRBD2 (5 bases). Germline CDR1 and CDR2: SGHRS and YFSETQ. This CDR3 has 14 residues. V was clipped by 0 bases and J by 3 bases, with 10 bases between them. The CDR3 DNA sequence: TGCGCCAGCAGCTTGGCGGGAATCAACTACGAGCAGTACTTC. It codes for CASSLAGINYEQYF.

The chain couples TRBV19 to TRBJ2-5, with 9 bases identical to TRBD2. This CDR3 region has 14 residues. V was clipped by 3 bases and J by 3 bases; unmatched bases: 2. Germline V gene data show CDR1 as LNHDA and CDR2 as SQIVND (reference sequence). In DNA form, the CDR3 reads TGTGCCAGTAGTATCGCTAGCGGGAAAGAGACCCAGTACTTC. Translated, it gives CASSIASGKETQYF. Supplemented by reference TRBV19 and TRBJ2-5, the full variable domain reads DGGITQSPKYLFRKEGQNVTLSCEQNLNHDAMYWYRQDPGQGLRLIYYSQIVNDFQKGDIAEGYSVSREKKESFPLTVTSAQKNPTAFYLCASSIASGKETQYFGPGTRLLVL.

V and J are TRBV6-6 and TRBJ2-7, with TRBD2 matching over 8 bases. The CDR3 is 15 residues long. Germline-derived CDR1 and CDR2 are MNHNY and SVGAGI (reference sequence). Germline trimming cut 7 bases from V and 6 bases from J; bases unmatched to any gene: 14. Here the CDR3 DNA reads TGTGCCAGCACCTTTACCCCTCGGGAGGGCGCCGAGCAGTACTTC. It translates to CASTFTPREGAEQYF.

The J gene is TRBJ2-7, the V gene TRBV29-1, with TRBD2 as a possible D gene (6 bases). The V gene's germline CDR1 is SQVTM and CDR2 ANQGSEA. CDR3 length: 15 amino acids. V was trimmed by 0 bases and J by 1 base, leaving 13 bases between them. CDR3 region: CSVEDPTSRSYEQYF. CDR3 coding DNA: TGCAGCGTTGAAGATCCAACTAGCAGGTCCTACGAGCAGTACTTC.

This sequence joins TRBV15 and TRBJ2-3; D is possibly TRBD2 (6 bases). Trimming left V 0 bases short and J 2 bases short, with 12 bases between. Looked up from germline, CDR1 is LNHNV and CDR2 is YYDKDF (reference sequence). The CDR3 loop spans 16 amino acids. The DNA for the CDR3 is TGTGCCACCAGCAGAGATACACCGGGGGACACAGATACGCAGTATTTT. Translation: CATSRDTPGDTDTQYF.

This chain joins TRBV7-3 and TRBJ2-3; 10 nucleotides align to TRBD2. The V gene's germline CDR1 is SGHTA and CDR2 FQGTGA. This CDR3 spans 14 amino acids. Trimming at V came to 8 bases and at J to 3 bases, leaving 5 bases not matched to a gene. The CDR3 DNA is TGTGCCAGCTCACCGGGACTAGCGACAGATACGCAGTATTTT. Translation: CASSPGLATDTQYF.

The rearrangement links TRBV6-2 or TRBV6-3 to TRBJ2-3; perhaps TRBD2 as D (6 bases). Germline-derived CDR1 and CDR2 are MNHEY and SVGEGT. V lost 0 bases to trimming and J lost 0 bases, with 13 bases between them. The CDR3 has 17 amino acids. CDR3 loop: CASSYSRRGKSTDTQYF. The DNA for the CDR3 is TGTGCCAGCAGTTACTCGAGACGCGGGAAAAGCACAGATACGCAGTATTTT.

The genes are TRBV5-1 and TRBJ2-3, with 10 bases identical to TRBD1. Germline CDR1 and CDR2: SGHRS and YFSETQ. Trimming took 2 bases from V and 4 from J; bases not matched to a gene: 7. The CDR3 is 16 amino acids. The CDR3 coding sequence is TGCGCCAGCAGCTTCCCCCGGGACAGGGGTGCAGATACGCAGTATTTT. This translates into CASSFPRDRGADTQYF. The variable domain in full, completed from reference TRBV5-1 and TRBJ2-3, reads KAGVTQTPRYLIKTRGQQVTLSCSPISGHRSVSWYQQTPGQGLQFLFEYFSETQRNKGNFPGRFSGRQFSNSRSEMNVSTLELGDSALYLCASSFPRDRGADTQYFGPGTRLTVL.

The genes are TRBV4-3 and TRBJ1-2; 9 bases map to TRBD1. The germline V gene has CDR1 LGHNA and CDR2 YSLEER. The CDR3 covers 15 residues. With V trimmed by 3 bases and J by 8 bases, 10 bases remained unmatched. CDR3 sequence reads: CASSHEATGGSGYTF. CDR3 bases: TGCGCCAGCAGCCACGAAGCCACAGGGGGCTCGGGCTACACCTTC.

The chain has TRBV25-1 and TRBJ1-2; 10 bases match TRBD1. This CDR3 has 14 amino acids. V lost 4 bases and J lost 10; bases outside the gene matches: 9. Germline V gives CDR1 MGHDK, CDR2 SYGVNS. The CDR3 region is CASSALPGQGYYTF. The CDR3 DNA reads TGTGCCAGCAGTGCGCTCCCGGGACAGGGGTACTACACCTTC.

The chain combines TRBV28 with TRBJ2-1, with D possibly TRBD2 on 6 matching bases. There are 15 residues in the CDR3. Trimming pared 10 bases from V and 4 bases from J, leaving 20 bases between. Germline V gene sequence: CDR1 MDHEN, CDR2 SYDVKM. For the CDR3, the DNA is TGTGCCACCAGGGAGGCTGGGCGAACGTACAATGAGCAGTTCTTC. Amino acid sequence: CATREAGRTYNEQFF.

V usage is TRBV7-8 and J usage is TRBJ2-5; TRBD1 might be the D (6 bases). The CDR3 runs 15 residues. Trimming stripped 7 bases from V and 3 bases from J, with 18 bases between. Per the germline V gene, CDR1 is SGHVS and CDR2 is FQNEAQ. The CDR3 loop reads CASTTYRTAKETQYF. The CDR3 DNA is TGTGCCAGCACCACGTATCGGACAGCCAAAGAGACCCAGTACTTC.

The chain recombines TRBV7-2 with TRBJ2-5; TRBD2 is a possible D gene (5 bases). CDR3 length: 13 residues. Germline loops: CDR1 SGHTA, CDR2 FQGNSA. V was cut by 4 bases and J by 5 bases, with 11 bases left in between. This chain's CDR3 is CASSSARRETQYF. CDR3 coding DNA: TGTGCCAGCAGCTCGGCTAGGAGGGAGACCCAGTACTTC.

The rearrangement uses TRBV28 and TRBJ2-3, with D maybe TRBD2 (6 bases). There are 14 residues in the CDR3. Germline-derived CDR1 and CDR2 are MDHEN and SYDVKM. The V end lost 5 bases, the J end lost 9 bases, and 18 bases lay between the germline ends. The CDR3 protein is CASSPPTRGTTQYF. CDR3 nucleotide sequence: TGTGCCAGCAGTCCCCCGACTCGGGGGACGACGCAGTATTTT.

The chain joins TRBV18 to TRBJ2-6; unclear D gene. The germline V gene encodes CDR1 KGHSH and CDR2 LQKENI. Trimming took off 6 bases at V and 0 bases at J, with 18 bases between the two ends. The CDR3 extends over 18 amino acids. CDR3 sequence: CASSPVGERGSGANVLTF. CDR3 bases: TGTGCCAGCTCCCCTGTTGGAGAGCGCGGCTCTGGGGCCAACGTCCTGACTTTC.

CDR3 nucleotide sequence: TGTGCCAGCAGTGGACAGATGTATGGCTACACCTTC. Encoded protein: CASSGQMYGYTF. The rearrangement joins TRBV6-4 to TRBJ1-2; D perhaps matches TRBD1 (5 bases). Trimming took off 4 bases at V and 5 bases at J, with 8 bases between the two ends. Germline assignment: CDR1 MRHNA and CDR2 SNTAGT. The length of the CDR3 is 12 residues.

J is TRBJ1-5 and V is TRBV5-5, with 9 bases fitting TRBD1. J lost 6 bases, V lost 0 bases, and 4 bases had no gene match. The CDR3 loop spans 15 amino acids. In germline, CDR1 is SGHKS, CDR2 YYEKEE (reference sequence). The CDR3 region has the DNA TGTGCCAGCAGCTTGGAGGGACAGGGTTTTCAGCCCCAGCATTTT. Translating gives CASSLEGQGFQPQHF.

This sequence joins TRBV7-2 and TRBJ2-6; D not certain. Trimming stripped 0 bases from V and 1 base from J, with 7 bases between. Germline assignment: CDR1 SGHTA and CDR2 FQGNSA. This CDR3 is 16 amino acids long. The CDR3 nucleotides are TGTGCCAGCAGCTTAGCGCCGACTTCTGGGGCCAACGTCCTGACTTTC. This codes for CASSLAPTSGANVLTF. Full variable domain (outside the CDR3, taken from reference TRBV7-2 and TRBJ2-6): GAGVSQSPSNKVTEKGKDVELRCDPISGHTALYWYRQSLGQGLEFLIYFQGNSAPDKSGLPSDRFSAERTGGSVSTLTIQRTQQEDSAVYLCASSLAPTSGANVLTFGAGSRLTVL.

CDR3 residues: CASSTGVSNEKLFF. In nucleotides, the CDR3 is TGTGCCAGCAGTACAGGGGTTTCGAATGAAAAACTGTTTTTT. The rearrangement uses TRBV5-4 and TRBJ1-4, with TRBD1 matching 7 bases. V shed 5 bases, J shed 5 bases, and the junction held 6 bases outside the gene matches. Germline lookup yields CDR1 SGHNT and CDR2 YYREEE (reference sequence). The CDR3 is 14 residues long.

The V call is TRBV14, the J call TRBJ1-3; no definite D call. This CDR3 is 16 amino acids long. Trimming shortened V by 1 base and J by 0 bases, and 10 bases separated the two germline ends. Germline V gene data show CDR1 as SGHDN and CDR2 as FVKESK. CDR3 sequence reads: CASSQGLPHSGNTIYF. DNA of the CDR3: TGTGCCAGCAGCCAAGGACTGCCGCACTCTGGAAACACCATATATTTT.

This clone has only a few counts. The chain links TRBV27 to TRBJ2-7; 7 nucleotides agree with TRBD2. The CDR3 is 14 amino acids. The V and J ends lost 7 bases and 2 bases, in that order; junction bases with no gene match: 8. Germline CDR1 and CDR2: MNHEY and SMNVEV (reference sequence). The CDR3 DNA follows: TGTGCCAGCAAAACCCCGGGGGGAACCTACGAGCAGTACTTC. Residues: CASKTPGGTYEQYF.

The chain combines TRBV29-1 with TRBJ2-3; 10 nucleotides agree with TRBD2. The trim removed 1 base at V and 0 bases at J, leaving 4 bases unmatched. The CDR3 has 16 amino acids. CDR1 is SQVTM, CDR2 ANQGSEA, per germline. This chain's CDR3 is CSVEGTSGGSTDTQYF. The CDR3 DNA is TGCAGCGTTGAAGGGACTAGCGGTGGAAGCACAGATACGCAGTATTTT.

The V gene is TRBV11-2, the J gene TRBJ2-7, with TRBD1 matching over 7 bases. J lost 3 bases, V lost 2 bases, and 7 bases had no gene match. The CDR3 spans 15 residues. The germline CDR1 and CDR2 sequences are SGHAT and FQNNGV. The CDR3 coding sequence is TGTGCCAGCAGCTTAAAGGGGGCCAGAGACTACGAGCAGTACTTC. This gives the protein CASSLKGARDYEQYF.

J is TRBJ1-3 and V is TRBV18, with D perhaps matching TRBD1 (6 bases). Deletions cut 1 base from V and 0 bases from J, with 7 bases between. There are 15 residues in the CDR3. Germline V gene data show CDR1 as KGHSH and CDR2 as LQKENI. CDR3 nucleotides: TGTGCCAGCTCACCACTGGACAGCTCTGGAAACACCATATATTTT. This gives the protein CASSPLDSSGNTIYF.

The rearrangement uses TRBV7-2 and TRBJ2-1; D is uncertain. This CDR3 contains 12 residues. V lost 4 bases to trimming and J lost 6 bases, with 7 bases between them. The germline V gene encodes CDR1 SGHTA and CDR2 FQGNSA. CDR3 protein: CASSSVVNEQFF. DNA for the CDR3: TGTGCCAGCAGCTCCGTAGTCAATGAGCAGTTCTTC.